These 14 T cell receptor beta chains were sequenced from one sample in a study of blood T cell repertoires in COVID-19. The assay was immunoSEQ multiplex PCR, and TCRdb's table has in-frame clones only and misses some. Of approximately 220,000 clones in the sample, approximately 81% were seen once. The sequencing input was PBMCs or T cells enriched from blood (not recorded which). The origin of the receptors is a middle-aged man who had recovered from COVID-19.

The chain joins TRBV18 to TRBJ1-2; D perhaps matches TRBD1 (5 bases). The CDR3 covers 14 residues. Germline V CDR1 and CDR2: KGHSH, LQKENI. The V end was cut by 6 bases, the J end by 6 bases, with 17 bases between. CDR3 residues: CASSTGRGKNGYTF. Written as DNA, the CDR3 is TGTGCCAGCTCCACAGGACGAGGCAAAAATGGCTACACCTTC.

J is TRBJ2-7 and V is TRBV7-9, with D possibly being TRBD1 (5 bases). The CDR3 is 13 amino acids. Germline CDR1 and CDR2: SEHNR and FQNEAQ (reference sequence). The V and J ends lost 3 bases and 6 bases respectively, with 12 bases between them. The CDR3 spells CASSFSSGIEQYF. In DNA form, the CDR3 reads TGTGCCAGCAGCTTTAGTTCAGGGATCGAGCAGTACTTC.

V and J are TRBV3-1 (or the pseudogene TRBV3-2) and TRBJ1-3; D is ambiguous. This CDR3 is 17 amino acids long. The ends were cut back, 1 base at V and 0 bases at J, with 13 bases in the middle. Germline CDR1 and CDR2: LGHDT and YNNKEL (reference sequence). CDR3 nucleotides: TGTGCCAGCAGCCAAGCCCGGACTATCCGCTCTGGAAACACCATATATTTT. This encodes CASSQARTIRSGNTIYF.

The chain combines TRBV5-1 with TRBJ1-3, with 7 bases lining up with TRBD1. V dropped 3 bases and J dropped 2; count of bases not matched to a gene: 5. Germline loops: CDR1 SGHRS, CDR2 YFSETQ. The CDR3 length is 15 residues. The CDR3 loop is CASSSTTGPGNTIYF. The CDR3 DNA follows: TGCGCCAGCAGCTCGACGACAGGGCCTGGAAACACCATATATTTT.

V usage is TRBV5-1 and J usage is TRBJ1-2, with D unresolved. CDR3 length: 15 residues. V was trimmed by 5 bases and J by 11 bases, leaving 25 bases between them. Germline assignment: CDR1 SGHRS and CDR2 YFSETQ. CDR3 DNA sequence: TGCGCCAGCAGGGTTGACACGGCAGGTGGTATGTGGTACACCTTC. This encodes CASRVDTAGGMWYTF.

The rearrangement uses TRBV12-3 or TRBV12-4 and TRBJ2-1; 7 nucleotides agree with TRBD1. The CDR3 is 11 amino acids. DNA for the CDR3: TGTGCATCAGGGGGTTACAATGAGCAGTTCTTC. Residues: CASGGYNEQFF.

The V call is TRBV14, the J call TRBJ1-1; D uncertain. From germline, CDR1 is SGHDN and CDR2 FVKESK. V lost 2 bases and J lost 0, with 10 bases in between. The CDR3 is made up of 15 amino acids. The CDR3 spells CASSQYEHMNTEAFF. The CDR3 DNA reads TGTGCCAGCAGCCAATATGAACATATGAACACTGAAGCTTTCTTT.

This chain links TRBV3-1 (or the pseudogene TRBV3-2) with TRBJ2-1, with 9 nucleotides matching TRBD2. The CDR3 loop spans 19 amino acids. Germline-derived CDR1 and CDR2 are LGHDT and YNNKEL (reference sequence). Trimming cost V 1 base and J 5 bases; bases outside gene matches: 15. The CDR3 region is CASSQVGLGLAGTNNEQFF. CDR3 sequence (DNA): TGTGCCAGCAGCCAAGTCGGTCTGGGCCTAGCGGGGACAAACAATGAGCAGTTCTTC.

This clone was seen a single time. The chain couples TRBV28 to TRBJ2-1; 10 nucleotides agree with TRBD2. There are 13 residues in the CDR3. Germline values: CDR1 MDHEN, CDR2 SYDVKM. Trimming cost V 3 bases and J 10 bases; bases outside gene matches: 3. The chain's CDR3 is CASSLSGRGEQFF. The CDR3, as DNA: TGTGCCAGCAGTTTGAGCGGGAGGGGCGAGCAGTTCTTC.

J is TRBJ2-5 and V is TRBV7-3; TRBD2 agrees at 13 bases. The CDR3 has 15 amino acids. Losses at the gene ends were 3 bases for V and 3 bases for J; bases not matched to a gene: 1. CDR1 and CDR2 (germline): SGHTA, FQGTGA. CDR3 nucleotide sequence: TGTGCCAGCAGCTTCGGACTAGCGGGAGAAGAGACCCAGTACTTC. Its protein is CASSFGLAGEETQYF.

The chain uses TRBV5-1 and TRBJ1-1; a possible D gene is TRBD1 (5 bases). The CDR3 spans 14 residues. Germline V gives CDR1 SGHRS, CDR2 YFSETQ. V shed 4 bases and J shed 1 base, with 11 bases lying between them. CDR3 sequence reads: CASSPDTRNTEAFF. The CDR3 region has the DNA TGCGCCAGCAGCCCGGACACTCGGAACACTGAAGCTTTCTTT.

V and J are TRBV10-3 and TRBJ2-3; a weak D match, TRBD1 (6 bases). Germline values: CDR1 ENHRY, CDR2 SYGVKD. This CDR3 has 13 amino acids. The V and J ends lost 10 bases and 0 bases respectively, with 11 bases between them. In DNA, the CDR3 is TGTGCCACCGAGACAGGTAGCACAGATACGCAGTATTTT. Translation gives CATETGSTDTQYF.

This chain joins TRBV25-1 and TRBJ2-7; tentatively, D is TRBD2 (5 bases). There are 14 residues in the CDR3. CDR1 and CDR2 from the germline V gene are MGHDK and SYGVNS. With 0 bases removed from V and 3 bases from J, the gap between germline ends came to 9 bases. The CDR3 spells CASSEYRAGYEQYF. Written as DNA, the CDR3 is TGTGCCAGCAGTGAATATCGGGCGGGCTACGAGCAGTACTTC.

The chain employs TRBV10-3 and TRBJ2-7; 11 nucleotides line up with TRBD2. Germline V lookup: CDR1 ENHRY, CDR2 SYGVKD. V trimming: 8 bases; J trimming: 7 bases; junction bases outside the gene matches: 16. This CDR3 comprises 16 residues. In nucleotides, the CDR3 is TGTGCCATCGGGGACTTAGCGGGAGGGCCATCTCGAGAGCAGTACTTC. Protein: CAIGDLAGGPSREQYF.